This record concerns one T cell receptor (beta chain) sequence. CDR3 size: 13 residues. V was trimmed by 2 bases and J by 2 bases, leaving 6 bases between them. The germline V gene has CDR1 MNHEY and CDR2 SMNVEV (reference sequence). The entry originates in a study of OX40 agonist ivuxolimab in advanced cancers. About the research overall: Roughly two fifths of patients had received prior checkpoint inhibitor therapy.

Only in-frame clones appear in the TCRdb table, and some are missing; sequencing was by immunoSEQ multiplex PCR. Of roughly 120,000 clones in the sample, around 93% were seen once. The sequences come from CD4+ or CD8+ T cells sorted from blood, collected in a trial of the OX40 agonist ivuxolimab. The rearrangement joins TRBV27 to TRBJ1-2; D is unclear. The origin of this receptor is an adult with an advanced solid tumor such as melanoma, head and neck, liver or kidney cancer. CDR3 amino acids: CASSLDGNYGYTF. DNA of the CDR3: TGTGCCAGCAGTTTAGATGGAAACTATGGCTACACCTTC.